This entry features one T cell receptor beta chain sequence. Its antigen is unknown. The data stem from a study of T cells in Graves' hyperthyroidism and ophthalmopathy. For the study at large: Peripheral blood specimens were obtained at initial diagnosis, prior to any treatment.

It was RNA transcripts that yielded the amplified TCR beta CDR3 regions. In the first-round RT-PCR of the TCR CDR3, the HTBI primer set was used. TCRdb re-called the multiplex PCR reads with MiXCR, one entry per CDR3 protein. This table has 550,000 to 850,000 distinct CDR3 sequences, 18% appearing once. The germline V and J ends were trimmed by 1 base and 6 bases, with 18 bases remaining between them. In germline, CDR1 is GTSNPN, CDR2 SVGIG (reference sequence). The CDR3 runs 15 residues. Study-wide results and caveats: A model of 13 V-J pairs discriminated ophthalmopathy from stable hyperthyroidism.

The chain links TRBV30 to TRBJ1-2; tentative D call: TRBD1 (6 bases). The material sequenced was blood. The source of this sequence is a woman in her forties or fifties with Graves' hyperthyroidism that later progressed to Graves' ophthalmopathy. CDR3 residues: CAWSATFGGRHGYTF. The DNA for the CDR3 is TGTGCCTGGAGTGCCACGTTCGGGGGGCGTCATGGCTACACCTTC.